The next 32 T cell receptor beta chains were all read from a single sample in a study of T cell responses to AZD1222 COVID-19 vaccine. The data were produced by immunoSEQ multiplex PCR, yet TCRdb's version contains in-frame clones alone and is incomplete. The data show fewer than 150,000 clones, under 95% seen once. This sample comprised peripheral blood, obtained on day 0 of AZD1222 vaccination. The origin of the receptors is an adult in good health.

The V gene is TRBV7-2, the J gene TRBJ2-7, with TRBD2 matching 9 bases. CDR1 is SGHTA, CDR2 FQGNSA, per germline. This CDR3 comprises 14 residues. V was clipped by 2 bases and J by 3 bases; unmatched bases: 2. This CDR3 reads CASSLWTSDYEQYF. CDR3 DNA: TGTGCCAGCAGCTTATGGACTAGCGACTACGAGCAGTACTTC.

The chain links TRBV5-1 to TRBJ1-5; 7 nucleotides align to TRBD1. The CDR3 spans 15 residues. V lost 0 bases, J lost 4 bases, and 4 bases stayed unmatched. Germline CDR1 SGHRS, CDR2 YFSETQ. CDR3 loop: CASSLEGRGNQPQHF. The CDR3 bases are TGCGCCAGCAGCTTGGAGGGCAGGGGGAATCAGCCCCAGCATTTT.

The rearrangement links TRBV30 to TRBJ2-1, with D perhaps given as TRBD1 or TRBD2 (6 bases each). Germline loops: CDR1 GTSNPN, CDR2 SVGIG (reference sequence). V dropped 4 bases and J dropped 3 bases, with 19 bases sitting between them. CDR3 length: 16 amino acids. The CDR3 DNA reads as TGTGCCTGGACTATGGGCAGGGGACTTTTCTACAATGAGCAGTTCTTC. This translates into CAWTMGRGLFYNEQFF.

V gene TRBV2 combines with J gene TRBJ2-6; TRBD1 is a possible D gene (6 bases). V gave up 4 bases and J gave up 4 bases, with 14 bases separating them. CDR3 length equals 16 residues. The germline CDR1 and CDR2 sequences are SNHLY and FYNNEI. The CDR3 DNA reads TGTGCCAGCAGTGGACGGCAGGGGCGGGGGGCCAACGTCCTGACTTTC. As protein: CASSGRQGRGANVLTF.

The chain is built from TRBV7-8 and TRBJ2-7; 7 bases map to TRBD2. This CDR3 region has 16 residues. The J segment lost 1 base and the V segment lost 2 bases, leaving 8 bases of the junction unmatched. Germline CDR1 SGHVS, CDR2 FQNEAQ. CDR3: CASSLSGGLASYEQYF. For the CDR3, the DNA is TGTGCCAGCAGCTTATCGGGGGGACTGGCTTCCTACGAGCAGTACTTC.

On this clone: The junction does not match germline at one end; this may be a read error. The chain carries TRBV4-1 and TRBJ1-1; possible D gene TRBD1, 6 bases. Germline V CDR1 and CDR2: MGHRA, YSYEKL. The CDR3 sequence is 13 residues long. Here the CDR3 reads CASSKEGGTEAFF. The DNA for the CDR3 is TGCGCCAGCAGCAAAGAGGGGGGAACTGAAGCTTTCTTT.

V is TRBV10-3 and J is TRBJ1-5; 7 positions match TRBD1. In germline, CDR1 is ENHRY, CDR2 SYGVKD. The V segment lost 2 bases and the J segment 6 bases; nucleotides outside the gene matches: 7. This CDR3 contains 15 residues. The CDR3 spells CAISEGRGDRQPQHF. The CDR3 DNA reads TGTGCCATCAGTGAGGGCAGGGGGGATCGTCAGCCCCAGCATTTT.

The chain carries TRBV5-6 and TRBJ1-2; D remains unclear. V was clipped by 1 base and J by 7 bases, with 5 bases between them. Looked up from germline, CDR1 is SGHDT and CDR2 is YYEEEE. The CDR3 sequence is 11 residues long. CDR3 nucleotides: TGTGCCAGCAGCTTGTCGAGTGGCTACACCTTC. Its protein product is CASSLSSGYTF.

The chain carries TRBV21-1 and TRBJ2-3. TRBV21-1 is labeled a pseudogene. The CDR3 runs to 12 residues. The CDR3 is CASSKATDTQYF. In DNA form, the CDR3 reads TGTGCCAGCAGCAAAGCCACAGATACGCAGTATTTT.

The chain joins TRBV7-2 to TRBJ2-7; 8 bases agree with TRBD1. V shed 3 bases, J shed 3 bases, and the junction held 7 bases outside the gene matches. The CDR3 sequence is 15 residues long. Germline CDR1 reads SGHTA; CDR2 reads FQGNSA. CDR3 in amino acids: CASSFDRGKHYEQYF. The CDR3 DNA reads as TGTGCCAGCAGCTTTGACAGGGGAAAACACTACGAGCAGTACTTC.

The rearrangement links TRBV6-6 to TRBJ1-2, with D tentatively TRBD1 (6 bases). Trimming cost V 2 bases and J 3 bases, with 10 bases left between them. There are 14 residues in the CDR3. The germline gives CDR1 MNHNY, CDR2 SVGAGI (reference sequence). For the CDR3, the DNA is TGTGCCAGCAGTTACCGATCAGGGGACTATGGCTACACCTTC. Protein: CASSYRSGDYGYTF.

Only a few counts were recorded for this clone. The chain carries TRBV11-2 and TRBJ2-7; 11 bases match TRBD1. V shed 5 bases, J shed 4 bases, and the junction held 4 bases outside the gene matches. Germline V gives CDR1 SGHAT, CDR2 FQNNGV. The length of the CDR3 is 14 residues. The CDR3 is CASSPGQGAYEQYF. The DNA of the CDR3 is TGTGCCAGCAGCCCAGGACAGGGGGCATACGAGCAGTACTTC.

This sequence joins TRBV19 and TRBJ2-7, with 12 bases lining up with TRBD1. CDR3 size: 15 residues. Germline loops: CDR1 LNHDA, CDR2 SQIVND (reference sequence). With 5 bases clipped from V and 5 bases from J, the junction kept 7 bases outside the gene matches. The CDR3: CASSDTGTGGHEQYF. CDR3 nucleotide sequence: TGTGCCAGTAGTGACACCGGGACAGGGGGCCACGAGCAGTACTTC. The whole variable domain, remainder taken from reference TRBV19 and TRBJ2-7, is DGGITQSPKYLFRKEGQNVTLSCEQNLNHDAMYWYRQDPGQGLRLIYYSQIVNDFQKGDIAEGYSVSREKKESFPLTVTSAQKNPTAFYLCASSDTGTGGHEQYFGPGTRLTVT.

The chain uses TRBV7-3 and TRBJ2-2; D uncertain. The germline gives CDR1 SGHTA, CDR2 FQGTGA. V was clipped by 4 bases and J by 0 bases, with 9 bases between them. The CDR3 spans 15 residues. Here the CDR3 DNA reads TGTGCCAGCAGCTCCTCAGGCCCGAACACCGGGGAGCTGTTTTTT. Its protein is CASSSSGPNTGELFF.

The chain uses TRBV30 and TRBJ1-2, with D possibly being TRBD1 (5 bases). Germline CDR1 GTSNPN, CDR2 SVGIG (reference sequence). Trimming cost V 3 bases and J 0 bases, with 20 bases left between them. The CDR3 is made up of 17 amino acids. Written as DNA, the CDR3 is TGTGCCTGGAGGGGGCGGGACGGGACGGCTACTAACTATGGCTACACCTTC. This gives the protein CAWRGRDGTATNYGYTF.

The rearrangement links TRBV28 to TRBJ2-1, with D possibly being TRBD1 or TRBD2 (5 bases each). This CDR3 is 21 amino acids long. Trimming cost V 7 bases and J 4 bases, with 35 bases left between them. CDR1 MDHEN and CDR2 SYDVKM come from the germline V gene. The CDR3 region has the DNA TGTGCCAGCATCACCAGAGTAGTAAGTCAGTTTACAGGACTCTTATACAATGAGCAGTTCTTC. It codes for CASITRVVSQFTGLLYNEQFF.

The rearrangement uses TRBV5-1 and TRBJ2-5; 7 bases fit TRBD2. This CDR3 is built from 15 residues. V was clipped by 0 bases and J by 0 bases; unmatched bases: 2. Germline V gives CDR1 SGHRS, CDR2 YFSETQ. The chain's CDR3 is CASSLAGTNQETQYF. The DNA of the CDR3 is TGCGCCAGCAGCTTGGCCGGGACTAACCAAGAGACCCAGTACTTC.

This clone is a singleton in its sample. The gene calls are TRBV9 and TRBJ2-1; 10 nucleotides match TRBD1. The V gene end was trimmed by 4 bases and the J gene end by 12 bases; junction bases not matched to a gene: 13. The CDR3 spans 15 residues. Per germline, CDR1 SGDLS and CDR2 YYNGEE. The chain's CDR3 is CASSPSNIRTGGQFF. The CDR3 DNA reads TGTGCCAGCAGCCCTAGCAACATAAGGACAGGGGGGCAGTTCTTC.

This clone is a singleton in its sample. The chain links TRBV20-1 to TRBJ1-3; no clear D. Germline V CDR1 and CDR2: DFQATT, SNEGSKA (reference sequence). The CDR3 loop spans 14 amino acids. V was trimmed by 3 bases and J by 0 bases, leaving 9 bases between them. CDR3 coding DNA: TGCAGTGCTAGTGGACCGCACTCTGGAAACACCATATATTTT. It is translated as CSASGPHSGNTIYF.

The CDR3 reads CASSSWDRRLNTEAFF. Here the CDR3 DNA reads TGTGCCAGCAGCTCATGGGACAGGAGACTGAACACTGAAGCTTTCTTT. The rearrangement uses TRBV11-2 and TRBJ1-1, with 8 positions matching TRBD1. The V and J ends lost 4 bases and 0 bases, in that order; junction bases with no gene match: 7. This CDR3 has 16 amino acids. Looked up from germline, CDR1 is SGHAT and CDR2 is FQNNGV. The full variable domain, rest sourced from reference TRBV11-2 and TRBJ1-1, is EAGVAQSPRYKIIEKRQSVAFWCNPISGHATLYWYQQILGQGPKLLIQFQNNGVVDDSQLPKDRFSAERLKGVDSTLKIQPAKLEDSAVYLCASSSWDRRLNTEAFFGQGTRLTVV.

CDR3 DNA sequence: TGTGCCAGCAGCCCGAGCGGGAGGGCCCCCGCAGATACGCAGTATTTT. This encodes CASSPSGRAPADTQYF. This rearrangement joins TRBV27 to TRBJ2-3; 10 bases align to TRBD2. Germline-derived CDR1 and CDR2 are MNHEY and SMNVEV (reference sequence). The CDR3 consists of 16 residues. J lost 4 bases, V lost 6 bases, and 10 bases had no gene match.

V gene TRBV9 combines with J gene TRBJ2-3; D is perhaps TRBD2 (7 bases). The germline gives CDR1 SGDLS, CDR2 YYNGEE. This CDR3 is built from 16 residues. Trimming cost V 0 bases and J 5 bases, with 16 bases left between them. This chain's CDR3 is CASSVGHRDYGDTQYF. In DNA, the CDR3 is TGTGCCAGCAGCGTAGGACACAGGGACTATGGAGATACGCAGTATTTT.

This chain uses TRBV2 with TRBJ2-7; the match to TRBD1 covers 12 bases. This CDR3 is built from 15 residues. Germline lookup yields CDR1 SNHLY and CDR2 FYNNEI. After removal of 1 base from V and 5 bases from J, the junction contained 3 bases not matched to a gene. DNA of the CDR3: TGTGCCAGCAGTGAAGGGGGGACAGGGGGCCACGAGCAGTACTTC. This codes for CASSEGGTGGHEQYF.

V and J are TRBV28 and TRBJ2-2; D uncertain. Trimming stripped 6 bases from V and 1 base from J, with 15 bases between. Germline V gene lookup returns CDR1 MDHEN and CDR2 SYDVKM. This CDR3 contains 16 residues. Here the CDR3 reads CASSSSRRQNTGELFF. CDR3 bases: TGTGCCAGCAGCTCCTCCCGTCGACAGAACACCGGGGAGCTGTTTTTT.

This clone came up once. The V gene is TRBV7-8, the J gene TRBJ1-1, with 7 positions matching TRBD1. The CDR3 has 15 residues. CDR1 and CDR2 (germline): SGHVS, FQNEAQ. The trim removed 5 bases at V and 4 bases at J, leaving 10 bases unmatched. The CDR3 here is CASSPLGQPGTEAFF. The DNA for the CDR3 is TGTGCCAGCAGCCCCTTGGGACAGCCTGGCACTGAAGCTTTCTTT.

Here the CDR3 reads CASGPPGLKGGTEAFF. The CDR3 DNA follows: TGTGCTAGTGGTCCACCGGGACTGAAGGGGGGCACTGAAGCTTTCTTT. The chain employs TRBV12-5 and TRBJ1-1; D is possibly TRBD1 (6 bases). Germline values: CDR1 LGHNT, CDR2 FRNRAP. This CDR3 region has 16 residues. Trimming removed 5 bases at V and 4 bases at J, with 20 bases between.

The V call is TRBV19, the J call TRBJ2-4; TRBD2 agrees at 12 bases. Per germline, CDR1 LNHDA and CDR2 SQIVND (reference sequence). CDR3 length: 21 residues. Trimming removed 7 bases from V and 2 bases from J; junction bases left unmatched: 21. CDR3 nucleotides: TGTGCCAGTACCCCCCGGGATGGGTCCCTAGCGGGAGGGGGTTCCAAAAACATTCAGTACTTC. Protein product: CASTPRDGSLAGGGSKNIQYF.

The chain is built from TRBV9 and TRBJ2-5; D unresolved. CDR3 length: 14 amino acids. Germline CDR1 SGDLS, CDR2 YYNGEE. Trimming stripped 0 bases from V and 0 bases from J, with 6 bases between. CDR3 sequence (DNA): TGTGCCAGCAGCGTAGCTGACTACCAAGAGACCCAGTACTTC. The encoded protein is CASSVADYQETQYF.

In regard to this clone: Other DNA variants within this sample encode the same CDR3. The CDR3 loop is CASSLGQNTEAFF. The DNA for the CDR3 is TGTGCCAGCAGCCTCGGACAGAACACTGAAGCTTTCTTT. The chain has TRBV7-3 and TRBJ1-1; possible D gene TRBD1, 5 bases. The V end lost 5 bases, the J end lost 1 base, and 8 bases lay between the germline ends. The germline CDR1 and CDR2 sequences are SGHTA and FQGTGA. The CDR3 runs 13 residues. The complete variable domain, with remaining parts taken from reference TRBV7-3 and TRBJ1-1, reads GAGVSQTPSNKVTEKGKYVELRCDPISGHTALYWYRQSLGQGPEFLIYFQGTGAADDSGLPNDRFFAVRPEGSVSTLKIQRTERGDSAVYLCASSLGQNTEAFFGQGTRLTVV.

Here the CDR3 reads CASSQLAVGETQYF. The CDR3 nucleotides read TGTGCCAGCAGTCAACTAGCGGTGGGGGAGACCCAGTACTTC. The chain carries TRBV6-5 and TRBJ2-5; TRBD2 matches 8 bases. CDR1 and CDR2 from the germline V gene are MNHEY and SVGAGI. This CDR3 has 14 residues. V trimming: 5 bases; J trimming: 5 bases; junction bases outside the gene matches: 7.

The chain employs TRBV10-3 and TRBJ2-3; D may correspond to TRBD1 or TRBD2 (6 bases each). Germline V gene sequence: CDR1 ENHRY, CDR2 SYGVKD. This CDR3 contains 17 residues. The V and J ends lost 0 bases and 3 bases respectively, with 16 bases between them. The CDR3 DNA sequence: TGTGCCATCAGTGAGTCGAGGAGGGGGAGTTCAACAGATACGCAGTATTTT. Encoded protein: CAISESRRGSSTDTQYF.

V is TRBV7-9 and J is TRBJ1-4, with a weak D call TRBD1 (6 bases). Germline-derived CDR1 and CDR2 are SEHNR and FQNEAQ (reference sequence). The CDR3 sequence is 15 residues long. Trimming shortened V by 4 bases and J by 5 bases, and 14 bases separated the two germline ends. The CDR3 is CASSSWTDPNEKLFF. The CDR3 nucleotides read TGTGCCAGCAGCTCGTGGACAGATCCAAATGAAAAACTGTTTTTT.